The clone carrying this TCR beta chain was counted between two and nine times. Its target is unknown. V lost 1 base to trimming and J lost 3 bases, with 13 bases between them. CDR1 MGHRA and CDR2 YSYEKL come from the germline V gene. The CDR3 extends over 16 amino acids. The data originate from a study of T-cell memory formation after mild COVID-19. Study-wide results and caveats: The study found contracting CD4+ clones mainly in CM and EM and contracting CD8+ clones in EMRA. That cross-reactive memory joined was suggested by some responding clones appearing in pre-infection memory.

Each CDR3 protein gets one entry after TCRdb re-called the 5' RACE reads with MiXCR. The sample lists about 430,000 distinct CDR3 sequences, roughly 18% occurring once. Sample: PBMCs or a T cell subset sorted from them (not recorded which). This sequence joins TRBV4-1 and TRBJ1-5; maybe TRBD1 (5 bases). This TCR was recovered from a man aged 18 to 29 who had mild COVID-19 (a few samples of this study predate the infection). Cell type and time point are not known. CDR3 sequence reads: CASSQGVGLANQPQHF. CDR3 nucleotide sequence: TGCGCCAGCAGCCAAGGGGTGGGACTAGCCAATCAGCCCCAGCATTTT.